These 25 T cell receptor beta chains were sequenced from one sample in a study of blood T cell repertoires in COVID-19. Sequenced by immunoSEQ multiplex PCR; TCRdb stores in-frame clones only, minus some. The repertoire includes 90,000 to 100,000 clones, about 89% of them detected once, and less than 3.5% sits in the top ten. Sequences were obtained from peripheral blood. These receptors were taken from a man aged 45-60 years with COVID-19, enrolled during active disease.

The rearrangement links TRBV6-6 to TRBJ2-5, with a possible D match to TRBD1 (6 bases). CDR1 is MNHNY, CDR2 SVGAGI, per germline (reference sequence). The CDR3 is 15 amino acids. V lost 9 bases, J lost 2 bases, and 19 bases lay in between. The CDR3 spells CASNSNRARQETQYF. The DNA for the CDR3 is TGTGCCAGTAACTCGAACAGGGCAAGACAAGAGACCCAGTACTTC.

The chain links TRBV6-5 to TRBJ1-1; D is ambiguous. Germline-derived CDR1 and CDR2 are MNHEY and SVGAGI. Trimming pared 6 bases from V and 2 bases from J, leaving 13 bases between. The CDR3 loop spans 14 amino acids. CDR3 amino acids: CASRAGSGNTEAFF. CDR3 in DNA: TGTGCCAGCAGAGCGGGCTCGGGAAACACTGAAGCTTTCTTT.

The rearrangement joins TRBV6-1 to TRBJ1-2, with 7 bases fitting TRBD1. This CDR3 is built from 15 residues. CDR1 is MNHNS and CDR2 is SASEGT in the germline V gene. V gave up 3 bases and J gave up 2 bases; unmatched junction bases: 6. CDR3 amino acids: CASSDPRGANYGYTF. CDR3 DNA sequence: TGTGCCAGCAGTGACCCCAGGGGGGCCAACTATGGCTACACCTTC.

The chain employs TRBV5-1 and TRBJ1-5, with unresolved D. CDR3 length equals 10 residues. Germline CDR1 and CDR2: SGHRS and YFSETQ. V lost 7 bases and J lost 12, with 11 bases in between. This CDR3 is CASGPSHQHF. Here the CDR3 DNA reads TGCGCCAGCGGGCCCTCTCACCAGCATTTT.

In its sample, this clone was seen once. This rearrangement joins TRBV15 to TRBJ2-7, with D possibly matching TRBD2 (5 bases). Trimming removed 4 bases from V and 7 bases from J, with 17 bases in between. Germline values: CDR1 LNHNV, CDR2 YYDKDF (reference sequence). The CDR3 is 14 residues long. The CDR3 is CATSTKRPGNEQYF. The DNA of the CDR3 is TGTGCCACCAGCACCAAGAGGCCCGGGAATGAGCAGTACTTC.

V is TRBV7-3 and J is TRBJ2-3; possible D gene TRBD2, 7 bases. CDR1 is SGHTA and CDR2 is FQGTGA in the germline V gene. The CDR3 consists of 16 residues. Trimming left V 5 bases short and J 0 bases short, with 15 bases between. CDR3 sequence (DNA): TGTGCCAGCAGCCGAAATGCGGGGGCTAGCACAGATACGCAGTATTTT. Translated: CASSRNAGASTDTQYF.

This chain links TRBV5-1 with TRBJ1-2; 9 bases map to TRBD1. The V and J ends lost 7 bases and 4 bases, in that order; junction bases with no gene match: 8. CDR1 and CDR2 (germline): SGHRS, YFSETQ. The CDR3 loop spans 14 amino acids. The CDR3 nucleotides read TGCGCCAGCCAACAGGGGGCGGGACGCTATGGCTACACCTTC. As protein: CASQQGAGRYGYTF.

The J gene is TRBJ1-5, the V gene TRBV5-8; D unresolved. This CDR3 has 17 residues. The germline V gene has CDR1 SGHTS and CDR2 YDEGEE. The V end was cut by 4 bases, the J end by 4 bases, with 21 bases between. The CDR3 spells CASSPGVGGLGNQPQHF. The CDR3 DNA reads TGTGCCAGCAGCCCCGGAGTGGGAGGGCTGGGTAATCAGCCCCAGCATTTT. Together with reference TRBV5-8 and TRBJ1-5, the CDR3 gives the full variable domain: EAGVTQSPTHLIKTRGQQATLRCSPISGHTSVYWYQQALGLGLQFLLWYDEGEERNRGNFPPRFSGRQFPNYSSELNVNALELEDSALYLCASSPGVGGLGNQPQHFGDGTRLSIL.

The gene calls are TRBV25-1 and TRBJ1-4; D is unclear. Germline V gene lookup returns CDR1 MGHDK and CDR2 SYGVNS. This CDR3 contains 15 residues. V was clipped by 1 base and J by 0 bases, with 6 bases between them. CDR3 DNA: TGTGCCAGCAGTGAATCTCGGGCAACTAATGAAAAACTGTTTTTT. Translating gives CASSESRATNEKLFF. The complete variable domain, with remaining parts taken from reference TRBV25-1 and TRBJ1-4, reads EADIYQTPRYLVIGTGKKITLECSQTMGHDKMYWYQQDPGMELHLIHYSYGVNSTEKGDLSSESTVSRIRTEHFPLTLESARPSHTSQYLCASSESRATNEKLFFGSGTQLSVL.

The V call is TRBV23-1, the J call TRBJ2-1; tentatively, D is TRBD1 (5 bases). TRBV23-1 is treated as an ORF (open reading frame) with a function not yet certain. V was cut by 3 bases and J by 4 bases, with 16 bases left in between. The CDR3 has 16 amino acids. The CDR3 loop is CASSQQALGAYNEQFF. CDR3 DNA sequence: TGCGCCAGCAGTCAGCAAGCCTTAGGGGCATACAATGAGCAGTTCTTC.

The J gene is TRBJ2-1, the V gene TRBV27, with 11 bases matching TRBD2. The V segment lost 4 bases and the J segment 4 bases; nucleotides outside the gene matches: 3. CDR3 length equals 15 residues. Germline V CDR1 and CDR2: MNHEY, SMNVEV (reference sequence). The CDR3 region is CASSSLAGEYNEQFF. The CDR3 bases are TGTGCCAGCAGTTCACTAGCGGGGGAGTACAATGAGCAGTTCTTC.

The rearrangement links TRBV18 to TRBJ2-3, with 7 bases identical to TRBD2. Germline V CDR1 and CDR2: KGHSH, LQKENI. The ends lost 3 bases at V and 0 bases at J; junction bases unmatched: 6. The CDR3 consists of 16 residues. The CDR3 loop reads CASSPSGTTSTDTQYF. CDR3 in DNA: TGTGCCAGCTCACCGTCCGGGACTACTAGCACAGATACGCAGTATTTT.

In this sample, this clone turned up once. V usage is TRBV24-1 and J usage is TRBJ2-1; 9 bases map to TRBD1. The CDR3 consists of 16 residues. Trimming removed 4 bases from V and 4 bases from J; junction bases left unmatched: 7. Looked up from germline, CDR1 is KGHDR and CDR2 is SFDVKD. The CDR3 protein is CATSDPRTGVYNEQFF. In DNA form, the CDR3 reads TGTGCCACCAGTGACCCCAGGACAGGGGTTTACAATGAGCAGTTCTTC.

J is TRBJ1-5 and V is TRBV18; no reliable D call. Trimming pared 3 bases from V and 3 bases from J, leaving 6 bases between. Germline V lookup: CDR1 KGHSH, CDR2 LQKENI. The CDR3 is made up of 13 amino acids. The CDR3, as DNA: TGTGCCAGCTCACCCGGGGTCAATCAGCCCCAGCATTTT. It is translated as CASSPGVNQPQHF. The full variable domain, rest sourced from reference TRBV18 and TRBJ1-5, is NAGVMQNPRHLVRRRGQEARLRCSPMKGHSHVYWYRQLPEEGLKFMVYLQKENIIDESGMPKERFSAEFPKEGPSILRIQQVVRGDSAAYFCASSPGVNQPQHFGDGTRLSIL.

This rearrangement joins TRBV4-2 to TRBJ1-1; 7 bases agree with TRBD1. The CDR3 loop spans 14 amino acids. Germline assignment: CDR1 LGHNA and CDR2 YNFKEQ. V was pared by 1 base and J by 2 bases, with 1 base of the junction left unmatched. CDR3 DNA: TGTGCCAGCAGCCAAGGACAGGGTAACACTGAAGCTTTCTTT. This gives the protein CASSQGQGNTEAFF.

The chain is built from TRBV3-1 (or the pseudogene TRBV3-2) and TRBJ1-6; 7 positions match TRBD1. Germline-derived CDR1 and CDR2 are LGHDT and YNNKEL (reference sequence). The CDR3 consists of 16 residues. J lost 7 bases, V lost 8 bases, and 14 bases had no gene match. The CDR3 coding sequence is TGTGCCAGCGGCGCTCTACCGGGACAGAAAAATTCACCCCTCCACTTT. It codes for CASGALPGQKNSPLHF.

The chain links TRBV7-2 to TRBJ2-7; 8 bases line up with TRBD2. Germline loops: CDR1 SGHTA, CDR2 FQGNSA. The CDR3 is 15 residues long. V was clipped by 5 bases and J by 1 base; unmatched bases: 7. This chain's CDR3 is CASSTRAGESYEQYF. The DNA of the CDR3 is TGTGCCAGCAGCACCCGAGCGGGGGAGTCCTACGAGCAGTACTTC.

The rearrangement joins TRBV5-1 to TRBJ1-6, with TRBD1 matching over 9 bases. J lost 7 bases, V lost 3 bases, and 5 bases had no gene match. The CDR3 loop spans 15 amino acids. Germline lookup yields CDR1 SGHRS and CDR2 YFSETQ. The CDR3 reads CASSSRTGENSPLHF. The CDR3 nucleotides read TGCGCCAGCAGCTCAAGGACAGGGGAAAATTCACCCCTCCACTTT.

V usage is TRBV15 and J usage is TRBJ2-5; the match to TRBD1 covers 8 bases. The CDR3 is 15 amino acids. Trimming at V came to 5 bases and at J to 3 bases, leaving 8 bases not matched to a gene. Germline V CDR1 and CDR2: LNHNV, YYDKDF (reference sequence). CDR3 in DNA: TGTGCCACCAGCCCCCGTTTGACAGGGGAAGAGACCCAGTACTTC. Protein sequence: CATSPRLTGEETQYF.

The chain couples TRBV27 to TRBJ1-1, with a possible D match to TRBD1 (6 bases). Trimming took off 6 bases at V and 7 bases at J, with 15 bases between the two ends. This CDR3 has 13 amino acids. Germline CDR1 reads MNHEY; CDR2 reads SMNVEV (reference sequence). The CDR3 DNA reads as TGTGCCAGCAGCAAAAGCTACAGGGATGAAGCTTTCTTT. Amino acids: CASSKSYRDEAFF.

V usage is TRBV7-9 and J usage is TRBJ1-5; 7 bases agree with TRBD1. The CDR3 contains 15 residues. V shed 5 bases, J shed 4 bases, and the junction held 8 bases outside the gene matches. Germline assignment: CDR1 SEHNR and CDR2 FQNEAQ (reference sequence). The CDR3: CASSPGGTENQPQHF. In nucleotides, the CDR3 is TGTGCCAGCAGCCCAGGGGGGACGGAGAATCAGCCCCAGCATTTT.

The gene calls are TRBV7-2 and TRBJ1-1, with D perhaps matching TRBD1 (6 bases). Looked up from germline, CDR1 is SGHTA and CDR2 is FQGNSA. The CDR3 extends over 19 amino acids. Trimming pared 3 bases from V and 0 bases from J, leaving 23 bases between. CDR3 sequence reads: CASSLRLRRGAIMNTEAFF. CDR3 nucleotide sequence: TGTGCCAGCAGCTTGAGACTCAGGCGGGGGGCAATCATGAACACTGAAGCTTTCTTT.

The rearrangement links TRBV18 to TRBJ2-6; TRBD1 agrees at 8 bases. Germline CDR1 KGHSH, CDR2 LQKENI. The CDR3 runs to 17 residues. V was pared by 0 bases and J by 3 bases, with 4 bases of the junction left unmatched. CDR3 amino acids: CASSPPQGANGANVLTF. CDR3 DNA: TGTGCCAGCTCACCACCCCAGGGGGCCAATGGGGCCAACGTCCTGACTTTC. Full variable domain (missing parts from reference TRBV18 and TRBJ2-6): NAGVMQNPRHLVRRRGQEARLRCSPMKGHSHVYWYRQLPEEGLKFMVYLQKENIIDESGMPKERFSAEFPKEGPSILRIQQVVRGDSAAYFCASSPPQGANGANVLTFGAGSRLTVL.

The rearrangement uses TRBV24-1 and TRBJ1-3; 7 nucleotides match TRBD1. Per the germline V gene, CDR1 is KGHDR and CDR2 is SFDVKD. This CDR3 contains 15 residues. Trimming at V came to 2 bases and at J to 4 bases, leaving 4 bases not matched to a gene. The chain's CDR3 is CATSDSGGVGNTIYF. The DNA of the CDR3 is TGTGCCACCAGTGATTCAGGGGGTGTAGGAAACACCATATATTTT.

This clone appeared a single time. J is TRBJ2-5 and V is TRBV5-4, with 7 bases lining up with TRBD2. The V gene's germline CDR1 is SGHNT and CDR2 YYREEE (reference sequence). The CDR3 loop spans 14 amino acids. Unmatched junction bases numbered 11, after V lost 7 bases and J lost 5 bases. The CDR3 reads CASAVGGTGETQYF. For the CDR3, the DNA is TGTGCCAGCGCCGTGGGGGGGACGGGGGAGACCCAGTACTTC.